The clone carrying this TCR beta chain was observed many times. As yet, its antigen is unknown. This sample stems from a study of breast tumors, draining lymph nodes, adjacent tissues. The lymph nodes were axillary draining lymph nodes from breast cancer patients. Study-wide points: Compared with lymph nodes, tumors were less diverse; compared with nontumor tissue, more. Tumor T cell lymph node origin was a supported hypothesis, not proven. Luminal-like breast cancer showed significantly higher tumor–nontumor repertoire similarity than basal-like. Findings are consistent with lymph node origin and intratumoral expansion of most tumor T cells.

Each CDR3 protein is one row after TCRdb ran MiXCR on the multiplex PCR reads. The sample shows over 150,000 distinct CDR3 sequences, approximately 30% of them seen only once. Germline trimming cut 1 base from V and 9 bases from J; bases unmatched to any gene: 13. Germline lookup yields CDR1 DFQATT and CDR2 SNEGSKA (reference sequence). The CDR3 is 16 residues long. The TCR originated in a female donor with breast cancer. Some clones in this sample may be carry-over from other donors' samples. The sequenced sample was axillary lymph node tissue. The chain joins TRBV20-1 to TRBJ2-1; 9 bases agree with TRBD2. The CDR3 region is CSARAPLSSGKGEQFF. CDR3 nucleotides: TGCAGTGCTAGAGCCCCCCTGTCTAGCGGGAAAGGTGAGCAGTTCTTC.